This section outlines one TCR beta chain sequence together with its context. Its cognate antigen is unknown. The data derive from a study of long-term antiretroviral therapy in people with HIV. Study-wide points: ART preceded a rise in diversity that nonetheless stayed lower than in transplant donor controls.

The immunoSEQ assay was v3.0, run at survey level. TCRdb keeps only in-frame clones here, not all; method: immunoSEQ multiplex PCR. Of some 5,000 clones in the sample, around 80% were seen once. Per donor, at least one pre-ART and at least two post-ART PBMC samples were obtained. Trimming took 4 bases from V and 11 from J, leaving 15 bases between them. CDR3 length equals 13 residues. CDR1 LGHNA and CDR2 YSLEER come from the germline V gene. The origin of this receptor is a man between 35 and 55 years old with HIV. The chain uses TRBV4-3 and TRBJ1-5; unclear D gene. The sequencing used unsorted PBMCs, collected 1.8 years before starting antiretroviral therapy. The CDR3 region is CASSPHLDGSQHF. The CDR3 region has the DNA TGCGCCAGCAGCCCACACCTGGACGGATCCCAGCATTTT.